Listed below are T cell receptor beta chains from one sample, sequenced in a study of CD8 T cells in ankylosing spondylitis. Each CDR3 protein is one row after TCRdb ran MiXCR on the 5' RACE reads. The sample carries about 240,000 distinct CDR3 sequences, about 10% recorded once. The sample was blood, either unsorted or a sorted T cell fraction (not recorded which). All receptors derive from a male donor with ankylosing spondylitis or in good health (not recorded which). Each CDR3 is given with its conserved first and last residue. The D gene is left open where the match is weak. Expanded clones get a size class; other rows say once, few or many, or leave the size out.

J: TRBJ2-5; size: -; V: TRBV5-1; D: -; CDR3: CASASAREETQYF; DNA: TGCGCCAGCGCGTCGGCCCGAGAAGAGACCCAGTACTTC
J: TRBJ1-5; size: many; V: TRBV6-5; D: -; CDR3: CASSYRGRRVWSNQPQHF; DNA: TGTGCCAGCAGTTACAGGGGACGACGGGTTTGGAGCAATCAGCCCCAGCATTTT
J: TRBJ2-7; size: many; V: TRBV20-1; D: -; CDR3: CSARVFDYRAYEQYF; DNA: TGCAGTGCTAGAGTGTTTGATTACAGAGCCTACGAGCAGTACTTC
J: TRBJ2-1; size: many; V: TRBV20-1; D: -; CDR3: CSARVGSEQFF; DNA: TGCAGTGCTAGAGTAGGGAGCGAGCAGTTCTTC
J: TRBJ2-2; size: many; V: TRBV6-1; D: -; CDR3: CASSEERGTGELFF; DNA: TGTGCCAGCAGTGAAGAGAGGGGGACCGGGGAGCTGTTTTTT
J: TRBJ1-6; size: many; V: TRBV27; D: -; CDR3: CASSTWASPLHF; DNA: TGTGCCAGCAGTACCTGGGCTTCACCCCTCCACTTT
J: TRBJ2-7; size: few; V: TRBV20-1; D: -; CDR3: CSARVEGDHYEQYF; DNA: TGCAGTGCTAGAGTCGAGGGCGATCACTACGAGCAGTACTTC
J: TRBJ1-2; size: many; V: TRBV7-6; D: -; CDR3: CASSLAAMRGSGYTF; DNA: TGTGCCAGCAGCTTAGCGGCTATGAGGGGTTCTGGCTACACCTTC
J: TRBJ2-6; size: few; V: TRBV15; D: -; CDR3: CATSRAYTAGLRGGANVLTF; DNA: TGTGCCACCAGCAGAGCCTACACCGCAGGGTTAAGAGGTGGGGCCAACGTCCTGACTTTC
J: TRBJ2-7; size: many; V: TRBV10-3; D: -; CDR3: CASGPGSRSSYEQYF; DNA: TGTGCCTCAGGCCCAGGATCGAGGAGCTCCTACGAGCAGTACTTC
J: TRBJ2-5; size: few; V: TRBV28; D: -; CDR3: CASSPTGLYQETQYF; DNA: TGTGCCAGCAGTCCTACGGGATTGTACCAAGAGACCCAGTACTTC
J: TRBJ2-5; size: many; V: TRBV20-1; D: TRBD1; CDR3: CSANVDRGETQYF; DNA: TGCAGTGCTAACGTGGACAGGGGAGAGACCCAGTACTTC
J: TRBJ2-1; size: many; V: TRBV20-1; D: -; CDR3: CSPKTGYEQFF; DNA: TGCAGCCCTAAAACAGGGTATGAGCAGTTCTTC
J: TRBJ1-1; size: many; V: TRBV29-1; D: TRBD1; CDR3: CSAWDSGTEAFF; DNA: TGCAGCGCCTGGGACAGTGGGACTGAAGCTTTCTTT
J: TRBJ1-2; size: -; V: TRBV3-1; D: TRBD1; CDR3: CASSPLGTGYYGYTF; DNA: TGTGCCAGCAGCCCCCTGGGGACAGGGTACTATGGCTACACCTTC
J: TRBJ1-6; size: many; V: TRBV20-1; D: TRBD1; CDR3: CSARLPGGRGRSPLHF; DNA: TGCAGTGCTAGACTCCCGGGGGGCAGGGGGAGGTCACCCCTCCACTTT
J: TRBJ2-7; size: few; V: TRBV7-9; D: -; CDR3: CASSLASEEDEQYF; DNA: TGTGCCAGCAGCTTAGCCTCTGAGGAGGACGAGCAGTACTTC
J: TRBJ2-1; size: -; V: TRBV5-1; D: TRBD1; CDR3: CASSMQGAPYNEQFF; DNA: TGCGCCAGCAGCATGCAGGGGGCTCCCTACAATGAGCAGTTCTTC
J: TRBJ2-2; size: many; V: TRBV20-1; D: -; CDR3: CSVRTENTGELFF; DNA: TGCAGTGTGAGAACGGAGAACACCGGGGAGCTGTTTTTT
J: TRBJ2-7; size: many; V: TRBV20-1; D: -; CDR3: CSARDRVSSYEQYF; DNA: TGCAGTGCTAGAGATCGTGTTAGCTCCTACGAGCAGTACTTC
J: TRBJ2-1; size: -; V: TRBV5-1; D: -; CDR3: CASSFTRDYNEQFF; DNA: TGCGCCAGCAGCTTTACTAGAGACTACAATGAGCAGTTCTTC
J: TRBJ2-7; size: -; V: TRBV28; D: -; CDR3: CASSLRVEQYF; DNA: TGTGCCAGCAGTTTGAGAGTCGAGCAGTACTTC
J: TRBJ1-1; size: many; V: TRBV5-1; D: -; CDR3: CASSLVRGVSNTEAFF; DNA: TGCGCCAGCAGCTTGGTACGAGGGGTATCCAACACTGAAGCTTTCTTT
J: TRBJ1-4; size: many; V: TRBV5-6; D: -; CDR3: CASSRDEDGEKLFF; DNA: TGTGCCAGCAGCAGGGACGAGGATGGCGAAAAACTGTTTTTT
J: TRBJ1-1; size: -; V: TRBV14; D: -; CDR3: CASSQLIENTEAFF; DNA: TGTGCCAGCAGCCAGTTGATCGAGAACACTGAAGCTTTCTTT
J: TRBJ2-1; size: -; V: TRBV7-9; D: TRBD2; CDR3: CASSLVSSGRYNEQFF; DNA: TGTGCCAGCAGCTTAGTAAGCAGCGGGAGATACAATGAGCAGTTCTTC
J: TRBJ2-5; size: -; V: TRBV28; D: TRBD2; CDR3: CASRPAIAGGETQYF; DNA: TGTGCCAGCCGCCCGGCGATAGCGGGAGGGGAGACCCAGTACTTC
J: TRBJ2-3; size: -; V: TRBV9; D: -; CDR3: CASSLSGASDTQYF; DNA: TGTGCCAGCAGCCTAAGCGGAGCATCAGATACGCAGTATTTT
J: TRBJ2-2; size: many; V: TRBV27; D: TRBD1; CDR3: CASRRQGTTGELFF; DNA: TGTGCCAGCAGACGACAGGGGACCACCGGGGAGCTGTTTTTT
J: TRBJ2-7; size: many; V: TRBV20-1; D: TRBD2; CDR3: CSARREGGEYF; DNA: TGCAGTGCTAGGCGTGAGGGAGGGGAGTACTTC
J: TRBJ2-2; size: few; V: TRBV24-1; D: TRBD2; CDR3: CATRPGTSGSVAPGELFF; DNA: TGTGCCACCAGACCAGGGACTAGCGGGAGCGTCGCCCCCGGGGAGCTGTTTTTT
J: TRBJ2-7; size: -; V: TRBV5-1; D: -; CDR3: CASSLGGLETYEQYF; DNA: TGCGCCAGCAGCTTGGGGGGGCTTGAAACCTACGAGCAGTACTTC
J: TRBJ1-2; size: few; V: TRBV2; D: -; CDR3: CASSAENRDYGYTF; DNA: TGTGCCAGCAGTGCCGAAAACCGGGACTATGGCTACACCTTC
J: TRBJ2-2; size: many; V: TRBV7-6; D: -; CDR3: CASSLAHLTGELFF; DNA: TGTGCCAGCAGCTTAGCCCACCTCACCGGGGAGCTGTTTTTT
J: TRBJ2-2; size: few; V: TRBV2; D: -; CDR3: CASSRTTADTGELFF; DNA: TGTGCCAGCAGTAGGACTACCGCGGACACCGGGGAGCTGTTTTTT
J: TRBJ2-3; size: many; V: TRBV12-3/TRBV12-4; D: -; CDR3: CASSELGPQYF; DNA: TGTGCCAGCAGTGAGCTTGGGCCGCAGTATTTT
J: TRBJ2-7; size: -; V: TRBV27; D: -; CDR3: CASSLTGGLREQYF; DNA: TGTGCCAGCAGTCTGACAGGAGGGCTACGCGAGCAGTACTTC
J: TRBJ2-7; size: -; V: TRBV7-2; D: -; CDR3: CASSSPWVGPYEQYF; DNA: TGTGCCAGCAGCTCACCGTGGGTGGGGCCCTACGAGCAGTACTTC
J: TRBJ2-1; size: -; V: TRBV5-1; D: TRBD1; CDR3: CASSFRQGMDEQFF; DNA: TGCGCCAGCAGCTTTCGACAGGGTATGGATGAGCAGTTCTTC
J: TRBJ2-5; size: -; V: TRBV7-2; D: -; CDR3: CASSFASGYQETQYF; DNA: TGTGCCAGCAGCTTTGCCAGCGGGTACCAAGAGACCCAGTACTTC
J: TRBJ2-7; size: -; V: TRBV20-1; D: -; CDR3: CSATKRESSYEQYF; DNA: TGCAGTGCCACCAAACGGGAGAGCTCCTACGAGCAGTACTTC
J: TRBJ2-6; size: many; V: TRBV20-1; D: -; CDR3: CSATLTGANVLTF; DNA: TGCAGTGCAACACTAACTGGGGCCAACGTCCTGACTTTC
J: TRBJ2-6; size: many; V: TRBV6-1; D: -; CDR3: CASSEADSGANVLTF; DNA: TGTGCCAGCAGTGAAGCGGACTCTGGGGCCAACGTCCTGACTTTC
J: TRBJ2-1; size: many; V: TRBV5-1; D: -; CDR3: CASSLGGIRPYNEQFF; DNA: TGCGCCAGCAGCTTGGGAGGGATCCGCCCTTACAATGAGCAGTTCTTC
J: TRBJ2-1; size: many; V: TRBV15; D: TRBD2; CDR3: CATSRDVASGQQFF; DNA: TGTGCCACCAGCAGAGATGTAGCTAGCGGACAGCAGTTCTTC
J: TRBJ1-4; size: many; V: TRBV5-5; D: -; CDR3: CVSSLGGRRNEKLFF; DNA: TGTGTCAGCAGCCTTGGGGGCAGGAGAAATGAAAAACTGTTTTTT
J: TRBJ2-1; size: few; V: TRBV6-1; D: -; CDR3: CASSVGGEAWNEQFF; DNA: TGTGCCAGCAGTGTGGGGGGAGAAGCGTGGAATGAGCAGTTCTTC
J: TRBJ2-1; size: many; V: TRBV5-6; D: TRBD2; CDR3: CASSLSGGFPNYNEQFF; DNA: TGTGCCAGCAGCCTTAGCGGGGGGTTCCCAAATTACAATGAGCAGTTCTTC
J: TRBJ2-5; size: -; V: TRBV6-4; D: TRBD1; CDR3: CVSSEGQGAETQYF; DNA: TGTGTCAGCAGCGAGGGACAGGGGGCAGAGACCCAGTACTTC
J: TRBJ2-7; size: -; V: TRBV7-2; D: TRBD2; CDR3: CASSSRWAGGEQYF; DNA: TGTGCCAGCAGCTCGCGCTGGGCGGGAGGCGAGCAGTACTTC
J: TRBJ2-2; size: many; V: TRBV20-1; D: -; CDR3: CSAKRQGNTGELFF; DNA: TGCAGTGCTAAGAGGCAGGGGAACACCGGGGAGCTGTTTTTT
J: TRBJ1-1; size: few; V: TRBV7-9; D: -; CDR3: CASSLPGVLVTEAFF; DNA: TGTGCCAGCAGCTTACCTGGAGTGCTTGTCACTGAAGCTTTCTTT
J: TRBJ1-2; size: -; V: TRBV6-5; D: TRBD1; CDR3: CASSSGTGSGYTF; DNA: TGTGCCAGCAGTTCCGGGACAGGGAGCGGCTACACCTTC
J: TRBJ1-6; size: many; V: TRBV20-1; D: TRBD1; CDR3: CSVDPGGASYNSPLHF; DNA: TGCAGTGTAGACCCAGGGGGCGCCTCCTATAATTCACCCCTCCACTTT
J: TRBJ2-3; size: many; V: TRBV5-1; D: TRBD2; CDR3: CASSVGLAGTDTQYF; DNA: TGCGCCAGCAGTGTGGGACTAGCGGGAACAGATACGCAGTATTTT
J: TRBJ2-7; size: many; V: TRBV5-6; D: -; CDR3: CASSLGRISYEQYF; DNA: TGTGCCAGCAGCTTGGGACGGATATCCTACGAGCAGTACTTC
J: TRBJ1-1; size: -; V: TRBV6-1; D: -; CDR3: CTSREQGSTTEAFF; DNA: TGTACCAGCAGGGAACAGGGTTCGACCACTGAAGCTTTCTTT
J: TRBJ1-5; size: once; V: TRBV12-5; D: -; CDR3: CASYRGAGQPQHF; DNA: TGTGCTAGTTACCGGGGGGCGGGTCAGCCCCAGCATTTT
J: TRBJ1-6; size: many; V: TRBV3-1; D: -; CDR3: CASTCLHF; DNA: TGTGCCAGCACCTGCCTCCACTTT
J: TRBJ2-7; size: -; V: TRBV11-3; D: -; CDR3: CASSLVAQGRESYEQYF; DNA: TGTGCCAGCAGCTTAGTGGCCCAGGGCAGGGAATCCTACGAGCAGTACTTC